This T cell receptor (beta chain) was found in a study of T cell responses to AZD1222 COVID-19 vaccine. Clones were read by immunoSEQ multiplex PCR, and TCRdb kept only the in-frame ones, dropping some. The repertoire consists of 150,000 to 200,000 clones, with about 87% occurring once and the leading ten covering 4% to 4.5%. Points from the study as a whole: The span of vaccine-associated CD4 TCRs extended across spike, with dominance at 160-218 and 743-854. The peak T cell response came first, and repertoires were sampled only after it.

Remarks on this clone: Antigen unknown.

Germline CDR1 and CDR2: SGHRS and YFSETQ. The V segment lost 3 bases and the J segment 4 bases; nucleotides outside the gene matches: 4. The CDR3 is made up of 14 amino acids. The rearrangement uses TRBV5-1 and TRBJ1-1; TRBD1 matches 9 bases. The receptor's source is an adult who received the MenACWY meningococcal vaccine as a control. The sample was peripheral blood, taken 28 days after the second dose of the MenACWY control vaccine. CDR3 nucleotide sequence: TGCGCCAGCAGCTCCCGGACAGGGGTCACTGAAGCTTTCTTT. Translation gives CASSSRTGVTEAFF.